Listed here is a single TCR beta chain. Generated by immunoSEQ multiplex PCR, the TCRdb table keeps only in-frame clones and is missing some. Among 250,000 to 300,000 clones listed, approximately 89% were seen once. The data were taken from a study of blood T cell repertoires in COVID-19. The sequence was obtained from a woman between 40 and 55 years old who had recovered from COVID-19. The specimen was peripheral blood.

The CDR3 protein is CASSLPTGYHSYEQYV. CDR3 DNA sequence: TGTGCCAGCAGTTTACCGACAGGATACCACTCCTACGAGCAGTACGTC. This chain uses TRBV27 with TRBJ2-7; D may be TRBD1 (6 bases). Deletions cut 2 bases from V and 0 bases from J, with 14 bases between. The CDR3 spans 16 residues. Germline CDR1 and CDR2: MNHEY and SMNVEV (reference sequence).